This TCR beta chain appears in the sequencing data of a study of blood T cell repertoires in COVID-19. Per the original data handling: The authors estimated nucleated cell counts from reference gene primer amplification. TCRdb keeps only in-frame clones here, not all; method: immunoSEQ multiplex PCR. V, J and clone size were drawn from that table, and D and trimming were deduced from the DNA. The sample holds 200,000 to 250,000 clones, 82% seen once. This CDR3 has 13 amino acids. Germline CDR1 is MGHRA and CDR2 is YSYEKL. Trimming took 4 bases from V and 8 from J; bases not matched to a gene: 4. The receptor comes from a woman aged 70-85 years with COVID-19, enrolled during active disease. The genes are TRBV4-1 and TRBJ1-3, with 8 positions matching TRBD1. The source material was peripheral blood. The CDR3, as DNA: TGCGCCAGCAGCCCCAGGGGGCAGGACACCATATATTTT. Its translation: CASSPRGQDTIYF.